These T cell receptor beta chains were read from a single sample in a study of blood T cell repertoires in COVID-19. Assay used: immunoSEQ multiplex PCR; TCRdb lists only in-frame clones, some missing. This table holds hundreds of thousands of clones, 90% found once. Sequenced sample: PBMCs or T cells enriched from blood (not recorded which). All receptors derive from a man aged 30-40 years who had been exposed to COVID-19. Both conserved end residues are part of each CDR3. A D gene is named only where the DNA matches it firmly. For some rows the clone size is stated as once, few or many, or as a class when expanded; others skip it.

D	V	size	J	length	DNA	CDR3
TRBD2	TRBV19	NA	TRBJ2-7	15	TGTGCCAGTAGTAACCTAGCGGGGCCTTCCTACGAGCAGTACTTC	CASSNLAGPSYEQYF
TRBD2	TRBV7-2	NA	TRBJ2-5	16	TGTGCCAGCAGCCAAGGGATGTTGGCGGGGGGGACGAAACTGTACTTC	CASSQGMLAGGTKLYF
NA	TRBV14	NA	TRBJ2-5	14	TGTGCCAGCAGCCAAGATCCACAGGGAGAGACCCAGTACTTC	CASSQDPQGETQYF
NA	TRBV19	NA	TRBJ2-1	13	TGTGCCAGTAGTCAACAGGAGGGTGGGACGCAGTTCTTC	CASSQQEGGTQFF
NA	TRBV6-2/TRBV6-3	NA	TRBJ2-5	13	TGTGCCAGCAGTTCTCCGTACCAAGAGACCCAGTACTTC	CASSSPYQETQYF
NA	TRBV9	NA	TRBJ1-4	15	TGTGCCAGCAGCTTCCAGGACAGCTCTAATGAAAAACTGTTTTTT	CASSFQDSSNEKLFF
TRBD1	TRBV2	NA	TRBJ2-1	14	TGTGCCAGCTCCCCCGACAGGGGTTACAATGAGCAGTTCTTC	CASSPDRGYNEQFF
TRBD1	TRBV29-1	once	TRBJ2-3	15	TGCAGCGTTAACCCCCGGGACAGGGGCACAGATACGCAGTATTTT	CSVNPRDRGTDTQYF
NA	TRBV4-3	NA	TRBJ1-2	15	TGCGCCAGCAGCCGCCAACAGCAAACTAGCGATGGCTACACCTTC	CASSRQQQTSDGYTF
TRBD2	TRBV5-1	NA	TRBJ2-1	17	TGCGCCAGCAGCGGCAAGGTAGCGGGGGAATCTTACAATGAGCAGTTCTTC	CASSGKVAGESYNEQFF
NA	TRBV9	NA	TRBJ2-2	15	TGTGCCAGCAGCCATCTCGGGGGGAACACCGGGGAGCTGTTTTTT	CASSHLGGNTGELFF
NA	TRBV15	NA	TRBJ1-5	14	TGTGCCACCAGCCCAAGTAGGCAGGGACAGCCCCAGCATTTT	CATSPSRQGQPQHF
NA	TRBV5-1	NA	TRBJ1-3	15	TGCGCCAGCAGCTTGGACGGCGGGTGGGGAAACACCATATATTTT	CASSLDGGWGNTIYF
NA	TRBV29-1	NA	TRBJ1-1	11	TGCAGCGTTTCCGGGGGCACTGAAGCTTTCTTT	CSVSGGTEAFF
NA	TRBV7-9	NA	TRBJ1-5	14	TGTGCCAGCAGCTTATATGAGGGCAATCAGCCCCAGCATTTT	CASSLYEGNQPQHF
NA	TRBV10-2	NA	TRBJ1-6	16	TGCGCCAGCAGTGAAGATGTGAGCTCCTATAATTCACCCCTCCACTTT	CASSEDVSSYNSPLHF
NA	TRBV21-1	NA	TRBJ2-3	16	TGTGCCAGCAGAGAGACTAGCGGGGACACCACAGATACGCAGTATTTT	CASRETSGDTTDTQYF